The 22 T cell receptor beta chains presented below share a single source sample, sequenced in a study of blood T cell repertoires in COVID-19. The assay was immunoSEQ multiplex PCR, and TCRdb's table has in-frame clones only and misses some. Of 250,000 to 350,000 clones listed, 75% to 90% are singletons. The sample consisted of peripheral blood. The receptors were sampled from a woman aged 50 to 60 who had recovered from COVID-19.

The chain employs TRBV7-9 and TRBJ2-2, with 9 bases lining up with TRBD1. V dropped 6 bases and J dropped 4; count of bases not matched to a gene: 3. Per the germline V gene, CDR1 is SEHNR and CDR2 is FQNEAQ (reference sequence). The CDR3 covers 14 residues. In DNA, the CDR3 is TGTGCCAGCAGTAGGACAGGGGCCACCGGGGAGCTGTTTTTT. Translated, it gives CASSRTGATGELFF.

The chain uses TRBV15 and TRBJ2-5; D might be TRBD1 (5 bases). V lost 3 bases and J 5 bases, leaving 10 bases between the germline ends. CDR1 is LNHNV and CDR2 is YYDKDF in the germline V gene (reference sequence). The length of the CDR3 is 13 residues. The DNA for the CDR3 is TGTGCCACCAGCAGCAGGGCCCGGGAGACCCAGTACTTC. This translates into CATSSRARETQYF.

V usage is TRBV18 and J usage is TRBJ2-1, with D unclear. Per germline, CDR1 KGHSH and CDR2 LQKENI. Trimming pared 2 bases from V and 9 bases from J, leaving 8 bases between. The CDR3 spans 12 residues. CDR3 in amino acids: CASSPSLGEQFF. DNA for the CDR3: TGTGCCAGCTCACCAAGCCTTGGTGAGCAGTTCTTC.

CDR3 residues: CASSPQKGLAASYNEQFF. The CDR3 region has the DNA TGCGCCAGCAGCCCCCAAAAGGGTCTAGCGGCCTCCTACAATGAGCAGTTCTTC. The chain combines TRBV4-3 with TRBJ2-1; TRBD2 matches at 7 bases. Trimming at V came to 4 bases and at J to 0 bases, leaving 12 bases not matched to a gene. The CDR3 runs 18 residues. Germline CDR1 and CDR2: LGHNA and YSLEER.

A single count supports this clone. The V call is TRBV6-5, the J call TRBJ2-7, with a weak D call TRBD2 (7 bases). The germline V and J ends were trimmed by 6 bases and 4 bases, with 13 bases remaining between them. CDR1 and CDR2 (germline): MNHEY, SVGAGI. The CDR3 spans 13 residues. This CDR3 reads CASRGGGAYEQYF. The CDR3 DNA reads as TGTGCCAGCAGAGGGGGGGGCGCGTACGAGCAGTACTTC.

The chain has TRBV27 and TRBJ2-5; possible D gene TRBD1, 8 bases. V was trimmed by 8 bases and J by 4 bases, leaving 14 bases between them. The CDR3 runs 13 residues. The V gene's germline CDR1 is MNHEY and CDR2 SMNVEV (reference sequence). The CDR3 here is CASGYRGGETQYF. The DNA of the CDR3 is TGTGCCAGCGGCTACAGGGGGGGAGAGACCCAGTACTTC.

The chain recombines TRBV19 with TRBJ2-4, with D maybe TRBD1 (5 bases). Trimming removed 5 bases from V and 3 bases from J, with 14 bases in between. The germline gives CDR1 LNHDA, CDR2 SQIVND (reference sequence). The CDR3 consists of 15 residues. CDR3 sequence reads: CASSLVAGLKNIQYF. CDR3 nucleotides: TGTGCCAGTAGTCTCGTGGCAGGGCTCAAAAACATTCAGTACTTC.

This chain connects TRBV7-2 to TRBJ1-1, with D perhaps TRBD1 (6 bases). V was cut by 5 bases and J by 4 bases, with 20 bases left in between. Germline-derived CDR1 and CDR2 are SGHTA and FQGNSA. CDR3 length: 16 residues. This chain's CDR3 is CASSKEVGGLGTEAFF. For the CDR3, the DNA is TGTGCCAGCAGCAAAGAGGTGGGGGGGCTTGGCACTGAAGCTTTCTTT.

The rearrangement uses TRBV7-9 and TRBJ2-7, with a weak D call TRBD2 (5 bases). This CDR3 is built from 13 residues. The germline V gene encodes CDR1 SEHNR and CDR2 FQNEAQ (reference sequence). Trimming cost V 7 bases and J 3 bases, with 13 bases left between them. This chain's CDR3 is CASNSGLDYEQYF. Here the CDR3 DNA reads TGTGCCAGCAATTCAGGACTGGACTACGAGCAGTACTTC.

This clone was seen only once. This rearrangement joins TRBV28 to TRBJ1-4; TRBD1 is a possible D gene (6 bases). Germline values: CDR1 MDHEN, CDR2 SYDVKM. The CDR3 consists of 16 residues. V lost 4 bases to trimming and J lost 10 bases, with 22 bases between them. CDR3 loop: CASSSPTGISLRKLFF. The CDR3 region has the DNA TGTGCCAGCAGTTCGCCAACAGGGATATCTCTGAGAAAACTGTTTTTT.

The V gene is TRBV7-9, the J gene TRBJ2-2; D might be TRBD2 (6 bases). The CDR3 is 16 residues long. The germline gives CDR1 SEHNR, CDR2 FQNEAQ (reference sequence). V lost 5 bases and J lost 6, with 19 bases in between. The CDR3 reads CASSPTVGGTSGELFF. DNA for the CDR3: TGTGCCAGCAGCCCGACGGTTGGCGGGACCTCCGGGGAGCTGTTTTTT.

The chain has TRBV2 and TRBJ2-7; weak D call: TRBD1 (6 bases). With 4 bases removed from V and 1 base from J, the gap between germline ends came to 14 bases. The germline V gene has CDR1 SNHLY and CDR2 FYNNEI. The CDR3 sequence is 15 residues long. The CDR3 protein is CASSAHRDQSYEQYF. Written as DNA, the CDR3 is TGTGCCAGCAGTGCCCACAGGGACCAATCCTACGAGCAGTACTTC.

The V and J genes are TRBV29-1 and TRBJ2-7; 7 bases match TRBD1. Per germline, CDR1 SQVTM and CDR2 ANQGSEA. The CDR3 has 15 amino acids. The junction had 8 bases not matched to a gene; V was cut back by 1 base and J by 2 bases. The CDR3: CSVEGLQGVTYEQYF. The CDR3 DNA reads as TGCAGCGTTGAAGGGCTCCAGGGGGTGACCTACGAGCAGTACTTC.

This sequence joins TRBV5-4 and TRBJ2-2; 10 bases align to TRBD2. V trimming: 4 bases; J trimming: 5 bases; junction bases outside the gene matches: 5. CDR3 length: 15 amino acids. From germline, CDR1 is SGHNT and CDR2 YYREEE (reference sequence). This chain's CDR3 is CASSIAGGRTGELFF. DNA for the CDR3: TGTGCCAGCAGCATAGCGGGGGGAAGGACCGGGGAGCTGTTTTTT.

The CDR3 DNA sequence: TGTGCCAGCAGCCCAGAGGACAGGGGGATCCAGCCCCAGCATTTT. Residues: CASSPEDRGIQPQHF. V and J are TRBV4-2 and TRBJ1-5, with 10 positions matching TRBD1. Germline assignment: CDR1 LGHNA and CDR2 YNFKEQ. The CDR3 runs 15 residues. The V gene end was trimmed by 4 bases and the J gene end by 7 bases; junction bases not matched to a gene: 7.

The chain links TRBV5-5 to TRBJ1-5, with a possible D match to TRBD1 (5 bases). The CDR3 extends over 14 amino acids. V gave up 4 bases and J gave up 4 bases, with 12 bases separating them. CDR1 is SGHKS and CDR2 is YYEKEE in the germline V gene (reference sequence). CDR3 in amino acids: CASSLQEGNQPQHF. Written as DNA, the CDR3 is TGTGCCAGCAGCCTACAGGAAGGAAATCAGCCCCAGCATTTT.

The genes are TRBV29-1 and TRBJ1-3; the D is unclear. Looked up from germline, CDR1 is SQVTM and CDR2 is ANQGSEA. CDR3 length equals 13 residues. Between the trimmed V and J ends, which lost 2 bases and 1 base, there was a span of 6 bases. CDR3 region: CSVESGSGNTIYF. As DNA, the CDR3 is TGCAGCGTTGAATCCGGGTCTGGAAACACCATATATTTT.

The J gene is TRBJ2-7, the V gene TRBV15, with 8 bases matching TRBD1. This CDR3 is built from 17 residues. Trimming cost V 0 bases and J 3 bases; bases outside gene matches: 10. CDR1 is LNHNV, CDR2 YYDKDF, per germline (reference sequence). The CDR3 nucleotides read TGTGCCACCAGCAGAGATAAACTCGGACAGGGTCGCTACGAGCAGTACTTC. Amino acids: CATSRDKLGQGRYEQYF.

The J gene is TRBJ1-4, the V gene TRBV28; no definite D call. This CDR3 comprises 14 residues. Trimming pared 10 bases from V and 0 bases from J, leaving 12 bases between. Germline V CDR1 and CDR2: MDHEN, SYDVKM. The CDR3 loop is CATWTSATNEKLFF. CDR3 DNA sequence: TGTGCCACCTGGACTTCCGCAACTAATGAAAAACTGTTTTTT.

The CDR3, as DNA: TGCGCCAGCAGTCCACCTAGTAGACCTGGCGAGCAGTTCTTC. Protein: CASSPPSRPGEQFF. The chain joins TRBV5-1 to TRBJ2-1; D gene ambiguous. The V gene lost 5 bases and the J gene lost 10 bases, with 19 bases spanning the gap. The CDR3 spans 14 residues. Germline V gives CDR1 SGHRS, CDR2 YFSETQ.

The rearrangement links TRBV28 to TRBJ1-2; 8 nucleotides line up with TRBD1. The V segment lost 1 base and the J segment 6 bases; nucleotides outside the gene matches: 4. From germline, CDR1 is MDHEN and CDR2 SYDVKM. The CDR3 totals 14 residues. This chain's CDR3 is CASSLSVRGHGYTF. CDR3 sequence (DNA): TGTGCCAGCAGTTTATCCGTCAGGGGGCATGGCTACACCTTC.

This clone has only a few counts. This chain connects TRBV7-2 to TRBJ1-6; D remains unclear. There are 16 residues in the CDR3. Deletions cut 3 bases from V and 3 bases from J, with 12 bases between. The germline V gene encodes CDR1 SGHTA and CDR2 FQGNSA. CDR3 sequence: CASSFPSRIYNSPLHF. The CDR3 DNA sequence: TGTGCCAGCAGCTTTCCCAGCAGGATCTATAATTCACCCCTCCACTTT. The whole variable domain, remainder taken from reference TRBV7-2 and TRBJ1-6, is GAGVSQSPSNKVTEKGKDVELRCDPISGHTALYWYRQSLGQGLEFLIYFQGNSAPDKSGLPSDRFSAERTGGSVSTLTIQRTQQEDSAVYLCASSFPSRIYNSPLHFGNGTRLTVT.